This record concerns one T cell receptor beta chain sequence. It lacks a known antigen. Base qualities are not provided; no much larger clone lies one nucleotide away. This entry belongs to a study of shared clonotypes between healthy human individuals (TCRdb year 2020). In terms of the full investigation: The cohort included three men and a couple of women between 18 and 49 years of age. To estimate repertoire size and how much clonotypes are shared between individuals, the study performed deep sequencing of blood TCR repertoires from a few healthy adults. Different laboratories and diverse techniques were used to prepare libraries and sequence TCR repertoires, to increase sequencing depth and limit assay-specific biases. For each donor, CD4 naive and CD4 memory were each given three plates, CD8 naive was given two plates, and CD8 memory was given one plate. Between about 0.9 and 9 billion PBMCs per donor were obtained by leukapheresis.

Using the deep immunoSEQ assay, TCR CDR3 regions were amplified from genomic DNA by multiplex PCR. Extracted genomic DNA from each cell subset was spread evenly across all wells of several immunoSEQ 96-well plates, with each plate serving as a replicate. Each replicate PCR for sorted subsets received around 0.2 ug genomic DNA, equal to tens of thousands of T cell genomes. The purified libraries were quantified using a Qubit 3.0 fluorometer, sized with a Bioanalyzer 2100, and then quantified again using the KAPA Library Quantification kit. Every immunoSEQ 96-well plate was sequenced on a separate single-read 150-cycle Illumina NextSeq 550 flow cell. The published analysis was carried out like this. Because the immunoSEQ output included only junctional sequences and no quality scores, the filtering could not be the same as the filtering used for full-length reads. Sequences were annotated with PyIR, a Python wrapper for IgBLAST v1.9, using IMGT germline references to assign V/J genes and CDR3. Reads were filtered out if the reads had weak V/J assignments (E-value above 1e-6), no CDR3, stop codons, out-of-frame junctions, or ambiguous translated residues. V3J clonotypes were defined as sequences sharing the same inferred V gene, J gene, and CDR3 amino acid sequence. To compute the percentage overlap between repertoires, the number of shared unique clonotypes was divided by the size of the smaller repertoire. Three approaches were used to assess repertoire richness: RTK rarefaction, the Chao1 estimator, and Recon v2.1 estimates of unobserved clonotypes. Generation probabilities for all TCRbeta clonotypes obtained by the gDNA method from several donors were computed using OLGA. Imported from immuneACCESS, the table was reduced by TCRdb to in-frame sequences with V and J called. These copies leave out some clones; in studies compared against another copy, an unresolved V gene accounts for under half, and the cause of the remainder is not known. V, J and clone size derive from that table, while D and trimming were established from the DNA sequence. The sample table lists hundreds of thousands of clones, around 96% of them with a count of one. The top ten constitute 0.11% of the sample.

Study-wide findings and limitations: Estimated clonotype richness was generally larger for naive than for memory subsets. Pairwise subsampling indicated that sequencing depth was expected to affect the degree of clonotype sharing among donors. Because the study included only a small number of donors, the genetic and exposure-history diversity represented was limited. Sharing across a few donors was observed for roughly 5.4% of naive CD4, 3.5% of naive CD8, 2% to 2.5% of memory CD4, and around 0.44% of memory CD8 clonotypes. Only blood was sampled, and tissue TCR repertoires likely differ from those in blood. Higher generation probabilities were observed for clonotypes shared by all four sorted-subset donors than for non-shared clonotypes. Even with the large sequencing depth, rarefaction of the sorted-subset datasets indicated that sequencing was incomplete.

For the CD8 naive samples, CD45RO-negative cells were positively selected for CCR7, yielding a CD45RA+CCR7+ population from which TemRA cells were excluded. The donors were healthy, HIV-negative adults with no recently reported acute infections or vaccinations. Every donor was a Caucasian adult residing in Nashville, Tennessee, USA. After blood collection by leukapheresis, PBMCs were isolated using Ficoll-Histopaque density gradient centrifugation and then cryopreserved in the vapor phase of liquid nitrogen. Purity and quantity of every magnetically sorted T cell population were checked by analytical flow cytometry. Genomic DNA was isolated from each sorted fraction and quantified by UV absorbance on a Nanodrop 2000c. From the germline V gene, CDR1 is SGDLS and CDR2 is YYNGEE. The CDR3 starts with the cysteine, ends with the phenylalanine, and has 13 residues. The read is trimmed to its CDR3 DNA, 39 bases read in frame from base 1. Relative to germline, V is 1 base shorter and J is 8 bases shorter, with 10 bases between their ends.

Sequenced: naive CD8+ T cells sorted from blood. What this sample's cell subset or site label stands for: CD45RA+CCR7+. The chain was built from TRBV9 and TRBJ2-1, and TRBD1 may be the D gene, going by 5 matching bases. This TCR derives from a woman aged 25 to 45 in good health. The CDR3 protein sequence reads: CASSVNRLDEQFF. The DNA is TGTGCCAGCAGCGTAAACAGGCTCGATGAGCAGTTCTTC. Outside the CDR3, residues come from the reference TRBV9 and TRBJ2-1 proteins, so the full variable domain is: DSGVTQTPKHLITATGQRVTLRCSPRSGDLSVYWYQQSLDQGLQFLIQYYNGEERAKGNILERFSAQQFPDLHSELNLSSLELGDSALYFCASSVNRLDEQFFGPGTRLTVL.